These 28 T cell receptor beta chains came from one sample sequenced in a study of cytotoxic CD8 clonotypes in ibrutinib-treated CLL. The method was immunoSEQ multiplex PCR; TCRdb's version includes in-frame clones alone and lacks a portion of them. The data contain 35,000 to 45,000 clones, 60% to 75% of them singletons. The source material was PBMCs, sampled after 12 months of ibrutinib treatment. The origin of the receptors is a human donor with chronic lymphocytic leukemia.

The rearrangement joins TRBV6-1 to TRBJ1-2; 7 positions agree with TRBD1. The CDR3 contains 14 residues. J was trimmed by 8 bases and V by 5 bases; bases with no gene match: 11. CDR1 and CDR2 from the germline V gene are MNHNS and SASEGT. Written as DNA, the CDR3 is TGTGCCAGCAGTCCACAGACAGGGAGAGGAGGCTACACCTTC. This sequence encodes CASSPQTGRGGYTF.

The rearrangement joins TRBV11-2 to TRBJ2-1; TRBD1 matches 7 bases. J gave up 3 bases and V 5 bases, and 7 bases lay outside the gene matches. The CDR3 has 15 amino acids. Per germline, CDR1 SGHAT and CDR2 FQNNGV. The CDR3 spells CASSERTGIYNEQFF. Here the CDR3 DNA reads TGTGCCAGCAGCGAGAGGACAGGTATCTACAATGAGCAGTTCTTC.

The table lists this clone with a count of one. J is TRBJ2-5 and V is TRBV28, with D perhaps TRBD2 (6 bases). V lost 10 bases to trimming and J lost 3 bases, with 15 bases between them. Germline V gene data show CDR1 as MDHEN and CDR2 as SYDVKM. CDR3 size: 13 residues. The CDR3 loop reads CATFGTSEETQYF. In nucleotides, the CDR3 is TGTGCCACCTTCGGGACTTCGGAAGAGACCCAGTACTTC. Combining the CDR3 with reference TRBV28 and TRBJ2-5 gives the whole variable domain DVKVTQSSRYLVKRTGEKVFLECVQDMDHENMFWYRQDPGLGLRLIYFSYDVKMKEKGDIPEGYSVSREKKERFSLILESASTNQTSMYLCATFGTSEETQYFGPGTRLLVL.

This clone has more than one count but fewer than ten. V usage is TRBV7-8 and J usage is TRBJ2-1; 7 nucleotides align to TRBD1. The ends lost 0 bases at V and 4 bases at J; junction bases unmatched: 3. There are 15 residues in the CDR3. Germline V gene sequence: CDR1 SGHVS, CDR2 FQNEAQ. Here the CDR3 reads CASSLAGQLYNEQFF. The CDR3 coding sequence is TGTGCCAGCAGCTTAGCGGGACAGCTTTACAATGAGCAGTTCTTC.

The chain carries TRBV30 and TRBJ1-1, with 8 bases identical to TRBD1. The V gene end was trimmed by 0 bases and the J gene end by 6 bases; junction bases not matched to a gene: 6. The CDR3 sequence is 14 residues long. The germline V gene has CDR1 GTSNPN and CDR2 SVGIG (reference sequence). For the CDR3, the DNA is TGTGCCTGGAGTGTTCGGGACAGGTACTCTGAAGCTTTCTTT. Translating gives CAWSVRDRYSEAFF.

This chain uses TRBV10-2 with TRBJ1-4; no reliable D call. This CDR3 has 14 amino acids. V was clipped by 6 bases and J by 4 bases, with 12 bases between them. Looked up from germline, CDR1 is WSHSY and CDR2 is SAAADI. DNA of the CDR3: TGCGCCAGCAGGGAGACCCTACTTAATGAAAAACTGTTTTTT. It is translated as CASRETLLNEKLFF.

The chain is built from TRBV15 and TRBJ2-1; a possible D gene is TRBD1 (5 bases). The germline V gene has CDR1 LNHNV and CDR2 YYDKDF (reference sequence). This CDR3 has 14 amino acids. With 0 bases removed from V and 5 bases from J, the gap between germline ends came to 8 bases. CDR3 region: CATSRDSQDNEQFF. CDR3 in DNA: TGTGCCACCAGCAGAGATTCACAGGACAATGAGCAGTTCTTC.

The V call is TRBV9, the J call TRBJ1-1; D is undetermined. Germline V gene data show CDR1 as SGDLS and CDR2 as YYNGEE. Trimming took off 0 bases at V and 5 bases at J, with 8 bases between the two ends. The CDR3 totals 13 residues. The CDR3 nucleotides are TGTGCCAGCAGCGTAGGGGGAAGGACTGAAGCTTTCTTT. Protein sequence: CASSVGGRTEAFF. The full variable domain, its missing parts supplied by reference TRBV9 and TRBJ1-1, is DSGVTQTPKHLITATGQRVTLRCSPRSGDLSVYWYQQSLDQGLQFLIQYYNGEERAKGNILERFSAQQFPDLHSELNLSSLELGDSALYFCASSVGGRTEAFFGQGTRLTVV.

This chain joins TRBV19 and TRBJ1-2, with 7 bases matching TRBD1. The V gene's germline CDR1 is LNHDA and CDR2 SQIVND (reference sequence). J gave up 8 bases and V 5 bases, and 14 bases lay outside the gene matches. The CDR3 runs to 15 residues. CDR3 coding DNA: TGTGCCAGTAGTGTCGGCCGGGACAGCGGTCTGGGCTACACCTTC. Translating it yields CASSVGRDSGLGYTF.

J is TRBJ1-2 and V is TRBV18; 9 nucleotides match TRBD1. CDR3 length: 15 residues. The junction had 6 bases not matched to a gene; V was cut back by 3 bases and J by 4 bases. The germline gives CDR1 KGHSH, CDR2 LQKENI. For the CDR3, the DNA is TGTGCCAGCTCACCGCGGACAGGGGATAGCTATGGCTACACCTTC. Translation gives CASSPRTGDSYGYTF.

This clone was recorded a few times. This chain connects TRBV27 to TRBJ1-2; D unresolved. V was cut by 4 bases and J by 1 base, with 4 bases left in between. This CDR3 region has 12 residues. In germline, CDR1 is MNHEY, CDR2 SMNVEV (reference sequence). This CDR3 reads CASSSVNYGYTF. CDR3 bases: TGTGCCAGCAGTTCGGTTAACTATGGCTACACCTTC.

The chain joins TRBV7-8 to TRBJ2-3, with TRBD2 matching 9 bases. Germline lookup yields CDR1 SGHVS and CDR2 FQNEAQ. The length of the CDR3 is 17 residues. With V trimmed by 7 bases and J by 5 bases, 16 bases remained unmatched. For the CDR3, the DNA is TGTGCCAGCACCCTTAGGGTTGCGGGAGGGCCAAGAGATACGCAGTATTTT. This sequence encodes CASTLRVAGGPRDTQYF.

The V gene is TRBV27, the J gene TRBJ1-2; unclear D gene. In germline, CDR1 is MNHEY, CDR2 SMNVEV (reference sequence). V gave up 0 bases and J gave up 2 bases, with 7 bases separating them. This CDR3 has 14 residues. The chain's CDR3 is CASSLSGPNYGYTF. The CDR3 nucleotides read TGTGCCAGCAGTTTATCCGGACCAAACTATGGCTACACCTTC.

This clone was seen only once. The chain recombines TRBV5-1 with TRBJ2-7; weak D call: TRBD2 (6 bases). CDR3 length equals 15 residues. CDR1 is SGHRS, CDR2 YFSETQ, per germline. Trimming removed 3 bases from V and 0 bases from J, with 13 bases in between. In DNA form, the CDR3 reads TGCGCCAGCAGCTCCGGGACTTCCACCTCCTACGAGCAGTACTTC. The encoded protein is CASSSGTSTSYEQYF.

The V and J genes are TRBV7-9 and TRBJ2-3; unclear D gene. Trimming removed 1 base from V and 4 bases from J, with 15 bases in between. CDR3 length: 16 amino acids. CDR1 and CDR2 (germline): SEHNR, FQNEAQ (reference sequence). CDR3 DNA sequence: TGTGCCAGCAGCTTAGGCGGTAGGGTTTTATCAGATACGCAGTATTTT. Translated: CASSLGGRVLSDTQYF. Filled out from reference TRBV7-9 and TRBJ2-3, the complete variable domain reads DTGVSQNPRHKITKRGQNVTFRCDPISEHNRLYWYRQTLGQGPEFLTYFQNEAQLEKSRLLSDRFSAERPKGSFSTLEIQRTEQGDSAMYLCASSLGGRVLSDTQYFGPGTRLTVL.

The rearrangement uses TRBV2 and TRBJ2-2; D is uncertain. With 4 bases removed from V and 8 bases from J, the gap between germline ends came to 11 bases. The length of the CDR3 is 13 residues. Germline V gives CDR1 SNHLY, CDR2 FYNNEI. The CDR3 nucleotides are TGTGCCAGCAGTGCTGACTTCACGGGGGAGCTGTTTTTT. Translating it yields CASSADFTGELFF.

This chain links TRBV30 with TRBJ2-1; TRBD1 matches 8 bases. The germline CDR1 and CDR2 sequences are GTSNPN and SVGIG (reference sequence). The CDR3 is 14 residues long. V gave up 5 bases and J gave up 1 base; unmatched junction bases: 4. The CDR3 sequence: CAWDRGISYNEQFF. The DNA of the CDR3 is TGTGCCTGGGACAGGGGAATTTCCTACAATGAGCAGTTCTTC.

The rearrangement uses TRBV9 and TRBJ2-3, with D unclear. In germline, CDR1 is SGDLS, CDR2 YYNGEE. V lost 4 bases and J lost 5, with 11 bases in between. The CDR3 totals 13 residues. The CDR3 is CASSPIELDTQYF. The CDR3, as DNA: TGTGCCAGCAGCCCTATAGAACTAGATACGCAGTATTTT.

CDR3 DNA sequence: TGTGCCAGCAGCTTGAACCCCGAGGACCCTATATCCAGCTCCTACGAGCAGTACTTC. It encodes CASSLNPEDPISSSYEQYF. The rearrangement joins TRBV5-6 to TRBJ2-7; D is uncertain. Trimming took 1 base from V and 0 from J, leaving 23 bases between them. CDR1 is SGHDT, CDR2 YYEEEE, per germline. This CDR3 is built from 19 residues.

The chain carries TRBV7-2 and TRBJ2-1; 10 bases are shared with TRBD2. V gave up 3 bases and J gave up 0 bases; unmatched junction bases: 8. CDR1 and CDR2 from the germline V gene are SGHTA and FQGNSA. This CDR3 is 18 amino acids long. The CDR3 nucleotides read TGTGCCAGCAGCTTTACGGCTAGCGGGGGCCTCTCCTACAATGAGCAGTTCTTC. Its protein is CASSFTASGGLSYNEQFF.

The chain links TRBV6-5 to TRBJ1-4, with D maybe TRBD1 (6 bases). V was cut by 2 bases and J by 4 bases, with 8 bases left in between. The CDR3 length is 14 residues. Germline CDR1 MNHEY, CDR2 SVGAGI. CDR3 nucleotide sequence: TGTGCCAGCAGTTACGGACAGCTTAATGAAAAACTGTTTTTT. Translating gives CASSYGQLNEKLFF.

CDR3 bases: TGCAGCGTTCTTTGGTATGGCTACACCTTC. Translating it yields CSVLWYGYTF. V usage is TRBV29-1 and J usage is TRBJ1-2, with D hard to call. Germline values: CDR1 SQVTM, CDR2 ANQGSEA. This CDR3 has 10 amino acids. V lost 5 bases and J 5 bases, leaving 6 bases between the germline ends.

The V and J genes are TRBV2 and TRBJ1-2; no clear D. The V end lost 5 bases, the J end lost 8 bases, and 12 bases lay between the germline ends. Germline V gene sequence: CDR1 SNHLY, CDR2 FYNNEI. The CDR3 is made up of 12 amino acids. The CDR3 DNA sequence: TGTGCCAGCAGTCTAGTGGTTCAAGGCTACACCTTC. It translates to CASSLVVQGYTF.

The chain joins TRBV2 to TRBJ1-1; D not certain. The V end was cut by 7 bases, the J end by 1 base, with 16 bases between. Germline CDR1 reads SNHLY; CDR2 reads FYNNEI. The CDR3 has 15 amino acids. The CDR3 DNA follows: TGTGCCAGCACCATGGCCTTAAATAGGAACACTGAAGCTTTCTTT. Translating it yields CASTMALNRNTEAFF.

This sequence joins TRBV29-1 and TRBJ2-6, with no clear D. Germline loops: CDR1 SQVTM, CDR2 ANQGSEA. This CDR3 region has 14 residues. V lost 8 bases, J lost 4 bases, and 15 bases lay in between. CDR3 sequence (DNA): TGCAGCCCCTCCCCCGAGCGCGGGGCCAACGTCCTGACTTTC. Translating gives CSPSPERGANVLTF.

This clone has just a few counts. V is TRBV27 and J is TRBJ2-1; D gene ambiguous. The CDR3 consists of 11 residues. Between the trimmed V and J ends, which lost 4 bases and 12 bases, there was a span of 10 bases. The germline V gene has CDR1 MNHEY and CDR2 SMNVEV (reference sequence). The CDR3 here is CASSYKGSQFF. The CDR3 DNA follows: TGTGCCAGCAGTTATAAAGGGTCGCAGTTCTTC.

V and J are TRBV7-8 and TRBJ2-1; 8 nucleotides line up with TRBD2. Germline V gene sequence: CDR1 SGHVS, CDR2 FQNEAQ. Unmatched junction bases numbered 10, after V lost 5 bases and J lost 4 bases. The CDR3 extends over 16 amino acids. CDR3 in DNA: TGTGCCAGCAGCCTCCGTGAGACTAGCGTATACAATGAGCAGTTCTTC. This codes for CASSLRETSVYNEQFF.

This clone has just one count. The chain carries TRBV7-9 and TRBJ2-7; TRBD2 aligns across 14 bases. Germline trimming cut 1 base from V and 3 bases from J; bases unmatched to any gene: 2. Germline V CDR1 and CDR2: SEHNR, FQNEAQ (reference sequence). The CDR3 is 16 residues long. CDR3 DNA: TGTGCCAGCAGCTTAGAGGGACTAGCGGGAGTCTACGAGCAGTACTTC. Translated, it gives CASSLEGLAGVYEQYF.